This TCR beta chain was obtained from a study of blood T cell repertoires in COVID-19. Overall study context: The United States, Italy and Spain were the sources of the acute and convalescent COVID-19 samples. T cells, B-cell-depleted T cells, or PBMCs provided the cDNA or gDNA that served as material.

Methods used by the authors: Nucleated cell number was recorded as an estimate derived from reference gene primer amplification. Generated by immunoSEQ multiplex PCR, the TCRdb table keeps only in-frame clones and is missing some. V, J and clone size are those of that table, while D and trimming were read from the DNA. There are about 160,000 clones in the sample; about three quarters occur only once, and about 3% lies in the top ten. CDR1 is LNHDA and CDR2 is SQIVND in the germline V gene (reference sequence). This CDR3 comprises 13 residues. J gave up 8 bases and V 0 bases, and 3 bases lay outside the gene matches.

The TCR comes from a man aged 65 to 79 with acute or convalescent COVID-19. The rearrangement joins TRBV19 to TRBJ1-2; 7 nucleotides match TRBD1. Specimen: peripheral blood. CDR3 in amino acids: CASSIDQGGGYTF. CDR3 bases: TGTGCCAGTAGTATAGACCAGGGGGGCGGCTACACCTTC. The variable domain in full, with the rest retrieved from reference TRBV19 and TRBJ1-2, is DGGITQSPKYLFRKEGQNVTLSCEQNLNHDAMYWYRQDPGQGLRLIYYSQIVNDFQKGDIAEGYSVSREKKESFPLTVTSAQKNPTAFYLCASSIDQGGGYTFGSGTRLTVV.